What follows are 21 T cell receptor beta chains derived from one specimen sequenced in a study of cytomegalovirus exposure and HLA in healthy donors. PCR employed 60 Vbeta and 13 Jbeta primers. The assay was immunoSEQ multiplex PCR, and TCRdb's table has in-frame clones only and misses some. The sample carries 160,000 or so clones, approximately 81% recorded once. The sample taken for sequencing was PBMCs. The source is a woman younger than 45 in good health and CMV-seropositive.

The chain recombines TRBV19 with TRBJ2-1; D not certain. CDR1 LNHDA and CDR2 SQIVND come from the germline V gene (reference sequence). Trimming left V 4 bases short and J 13 bases short, with 17 bases between. The CDR3 spans 13 residues. The CDR3 spells CASSTGPITGQFF. CDR3 sequence (DNA): TGTGCCAGTAGTACGGGTCCTATTACCGGACAGTTCTTC.

This clone was seen only a few times. The rearrangement uses TRBV18 and TRBJ1-2; 8 nucleotides agree with TRBD1. Germline V CDR1 and CDR2: KGHSH, LQKENI. Trimming removed 5 bases from V and 8 bases from J; junction bases left unmatched: 10. The CDR3 is made up of 14 amino acids. CDR3 in amino acids: CASSGQGQIGGYTF. CDR3 bases: TGTGCCAGCTCAGGACAGGGACAGATTGGGGGCTACACCTTC.

The sample holds one count of this clone. This rearrangement joins TRBV29-1 to TRBJ2-3, with 10 bases lining up with TRBD1. The J segment lost 2 bases and the V segment lost 6 bases, leaving 5 bases of the junction unmatched. CDR3 size: 14 residues. Germline CDR1 is SQVTM and CDR2 is ANQGSEA. The CDR3: CSVWGQGHTDTQYF. Written as DNA, the CDR3 is TGCAGCGTGTGGGGACAGGGGCACACAGATACGCAGTATTTT.

The V gene is TRBV15, the J gene TRBJ1-3; a possible D gene is TRBD1 (5 bases). This CDR3 has 16 amino acids. CDR1 and CDR2 (germline): LNHNV, YYDKDF (reference sequence). Trimming pared 0 bases from V and 2 bases from J, leaving 11 bases between. The CDR3 loop is CATSRDPRQTGNTIYF. Written as DNA, the CDR3 is TGTGCCACCAGCAGAGATCCAAGACAGACTGGAAACACCATATATTTT.

The chain employs TRBV7-2 and TRBJ1-2; no definite D call. This CDR3 has 14 amino acids. Germline CDR1 and CDR2: SGHTA and FQGNSA. Trimming shortened V by 3 bases and J by 7 bases, and 15 bases separated the two germline ends. This CDR3 is CASSFRTESGGYTF. The DNA for the CDR3 is TGTGCCAGCAGCTTCCGAACAGAGTCAGGTGGCTACACCTTC.

The V and J genes are TRBV11-1 and TRBJ2-7; 11 positions agree with TRBD2. Germline V gives CDR1 SGHAT, CDR2 FQDESV (reference sequence). The CDR3 consists of 15 residues. Trimming took 5 bases from V and 3 from J; bases not matched to a gene: 6. This CDR3 is CASSAQGLAVYEQYF. In DNA, the CDR3 is TGTGCCAGCAGCGCCCAGGGACTAGCGGTCTACGAGCAGTACTTC.

The gene calls are TRBV28 and TRBJ2-3; D not resolved. This CDR3 region has 13 residues. In germline, CDR1 is MDHEN, CDR2 SYDVKM. Deletions cut 5 bases from V and 2 bases from J, with 8 bases between. As DNA, the CDR3 is TGTGCCAGCAGTCCCCCCTTCACAGATACGCAGTATTTT. Amino acid sequence: CASSPPFTDTQYF.

In this sample, this clone turned up once. This chain joins TRBV28 and TRBJ1-2, with D tentatively TRBD1 (5 bases). Trimming stripped 4 bases from V and 3 bases from J, with 21 bases between. The CDR3 contains 17 residues. Germline values: CDR1 MDHEN, CDR2 SYDVKM. Here the CDR3 reads CASSSRGRGWGDYGYTF. The CDR3 DNA reads TGTGCCAGCAGTTCCCGGGGACGGGGATGGGGGGACTATGGCTACACCTTC.

The genes are TRBV9 and TRBJ1-3; D might be TRBD1 (6 bases). The V end was cut by 2 bases, the J end by 0 bases, with 12 bases between. The CDR3 is 16 residues long. CDR1 is SGDLS and CDR2 is YYNGEE in the germline V gene. This chain's CDR3 is CASSVGRGHSGNTIYF. Written as DNA, the CDR3 is TGTGCCAGCAGCGTTGGCAGGGGCCACTCTGGAAACACCATATATTTT.

CDR3 sequence (DNA): TGTGCCAGCTCACTAACAGGGGGCGAGGATGAAAAACTGTTTTTT. Its translation is CASSLTGGEDEKLFF. V usage is TRBV18 and J usage is TRBJ1-4, with 9 bases fitting TRBD1. Losses at the gene ends were 4 bases for V and 6 bases for J; bases not matched to a gene: 6. CDR3 size: 15 residues. Germline loops: CDR1 KGHSH, CDR2 LQKENI.

The chain joins TRBV9 to TRBJ1-5; no firm D call. This CDR3 region has 15 residues. Germline V gene lookup returns CDR1 SGDLS and CDR2 YYNGEE. The V end lost 3 bases, the J end lost 0 bases, and 10 bases lay between the germline ends. CDR3 in DNA: TGTGCCAGCAGCGCCGAGGCCTATAGCAATCAGCCCCAGCATTTT. It is translated as CASSAEAYSNQPQHF.

This chain uses TRBV28 with TRBJ1-1; D is perhaps TRBD1 (5 bases). Per the germline V gene, CDR1 is MDHEN and CDR2 is SYDVKM. The CDR3 is made up of 13 amino acids. V shed 5 bases and J shed 5 bases, with 12 bases lying between them. Here the CDR3 reads CASSPGWGTEAFF. The CDR3 DNA reads TGTGCCAGCAGTCCAGGGTGGGGAACTGAAGCTTTCTTT.

The J gene is TRBJ1-1, the V gene TRBV2; D might be TRBD1 (5 bases). Looked up from germline, CDR1 is SNHLY and CDR2 is FYNNEI. V lost 5 bases, J lost 1 base, and 11 bases lay in between. The CDR3 is 14 amino acids. The CDR3 loop reads CASSPRGRNTEAFF. The DNA for the CDR3 is TGTGCCAGCAGTCCTAGGGGAAGGAACACTGAAGCTTTCTTT.

The chain employs TRBV7-2 and TRBJ1-2; D uncertain. The V gene's germline CDR1 is SGHTA and CDR2 FQGNSA. Trimming pared 4 bases from V and 6 bases from J, leaving 6 bases between. This CDR3 has 11 amino acids. The CDR3, as DNA: TGTGCCAGCAGCTCGTATCATGGCTACACCTTC. It encodes CASSSYHGYTF.

The chain carries TRBV30 and TRBJ1-1; D is perhaps TRBD1 (5 bases). V shed 2 bases and J shed 4 bases, with 8 bases lying between them. This CDR3 is 12 amino acids long. Germline values: CDR1 GTSNPN, CDR2 SVGIG (reference sequence). CDR3 amino acids: CAWSRGFTEAFF. The CDR3 DNA sequence: TGTGCCTGGAGTAGGGGATTCACTGAAGCTTTCTTT.

This chain links TRBV29-1 with TRBJ1-1; possible D gene TRBD1, 5 bases. The CDR3 covers 12 residues. CDR1 is SQVTM and CDR2 is ANQGSEA in the germline V gene. The V end lost 3 bases, the J end lost 4 bases, and 9 bases lay between the germline ends. In DNA, the CDR3 is TGCAGCGTTGATAGGGGCCTCACTGAAGCTTTCTTT. Its protein product is CSVDRGLTEAFF.

The J gene is TRBJ1-5, the V gene TRBV11-3; 7 nucleotides match TRBD1. CDR1 is SGHNT and CDR2 is YENEEA in the germline V gene. V was clipped by 1 base and J by 0 bases; unmatched bases: 6. The CDR3 is made up of 17 amino acids. The CDR3 loop reads CASSLARGQYSNQPQHF. CDR3 bases: TGTGCCAGCAGCTTAGCCCGGGGACAGTATAGCAATCAGCCCCAGCATTTT. The full variable domain, rest sourced from reference TRBV11-3 and TRBJ1-5, is EAGVVQSPRYKIIEKKQPVAFWCNPISGHNTLYWYLQNLGQGPELLIRYENEEAVDDSQLPKDRFSAERLKGVDSTLKIQPAELGDSAVYLCASSLARGQYSNQPQHFGDGTRLSIL.

This clone was counted once. The chain combines TRBV10-3 with TRBJ1-1, with D possibly being TRBD1 (5 bases). The CDR3 spans 13 residues. CDR1 is ENHRY and CDR2 is SYGVKD in the germline V gene. Trimming took off 11 bases at V and 1 base at J, with 14 bases between the two ends. Written as DNA, the CDR3 is TGTGCCGCCCGCAGGGTCAGGAACACTGAAGCTTTCTTT. Translation: CAARRVRNTEAFF.

This clone was observed once. The rearrangement uses TRBV6-5 and TRBJ2-7; 7 nucleotides line up with TRBD2. Germline-derived CDR1 and CDR2 are MNHEY and SVGAGI. V gave up 2 bases and J gave up 6 bases; unmatched junction bases: 4. The CDR3 is 13 amino acids. CDR3 protein: CASSYREEGEQYF. The CDR3 DNA follows: TGTGCCAGCAGTTACCGGGAGGAAGGCGAGCAGTACTTC.

The chain carries TRBV19 and TRBJ2-7; 7 nucleotides match TRBD1. There are 15 residues in the CDR3. Looked up from germline, CDR1 is LNHDA and CDR2 is SQIVND (reference sequence). The V and J ends lost 5 bases and 0 bases, in that order; junction bases with no gene match: 7. The CDR3 region is CASSGRQGFSYEQYF. The CDR3 DNA follows: TGTGCCAGTAGTGGACGACAGGGTTTCTCCTACGAGCAGTACTTC. The full variable domain, rest sourced from reference TRBV19 and TRBJ2-7, is DGGITQSPKYLFRKEGQNVTLSCEQNLNHDAMYWYRQDPGQGLRLIYYSQIVNDFQKGDIAEGYSVSREKKESFPLTVTSAQKNPTAFYLCASSGRQGFSYEQYFGPGTRLTVT.

The chain has TRBV10-3 and TRBJ2-3, with 12 bases identical to TRBD2. The CDR3 consists of 17 residues. CDR1 ENHRY and CDR2 SYGVKD come from the germline V gene. The V gene end was trimmed by 10 bases and the J gene end by 4 bases; junction bases not matched to a gene: 15. The CDR3: CATREGASGGAPDTQYF. For the CDR3, the DNA is TGTGCCACCAGGGAAGGGGCTAGCGGGGGGGCGCCAGATACGCAGTATTTT.